The rows below give T cell receptor beta chains drawn from one sample of a study of control samples from healthy donors and cancer patients. Only in-frame clones appear in the TCRdb table, and some are missing; sequencing was by immunoSEQ multiplex PCR. The sample lists 85,000 to 90,000 clones; 86% were seen once. The sample taken for sequencing was blood. The receptors stem from a man aged 25 to 40 in good health. Each CDR3 is given without its conserved first and last residue.

V gene: TRBV5-8
J gene: TRBJ1-1
CDR3 protein: ASSLRGSTEAF

V gene: TRBV5-1
J gene: TRBJ2-3
CDR3 protein: ASSLVPRGWKDTQY

V gene: TRBV18
J gene: TRBJ2-6
CDR3 protein: ASGRSGANVLT

V gene: TRBV5-1
J gene: TRBJ1-6
CDR3 protein: ASSLPRQDNSPLH

V gene: TRBV7-9
J gene: TRBJ1-2
CDR3 protein: ASSFQGAGGYT

V gene: TRBV3-1/TRBV3-2
J gene: TRBJ2-3
CDR3 protein: ASSQAGSEDTQY

V gene: TRBV19
J gene: TRBJ1-1
CDR3 protein: ASSTRQGRSTEAF

V gene: TRBV10-2
J gene: TRBJ2-2
CDR3 protein: ASSDVAAGGTGELF

V gene: TRBV18
J gene: TRBJ2-7
CDR3 protein: ASSPGWGTLDEQY

V gene: TRBV6-5
J gene: TRBJ1-1
CDR3 protein: ASRIAGNTEAF

V gene: TRBV6-5
J gene: TRBJ1-2
CDR3 protein: ASSYSGQTNYGYT

V gene: TRBV5-6
J gene: TRBJ1-6
CDR3 protein: ASSLFGQINSPLH

V gene: TRBV5-5
J gene: TRBJ1-4
CDR3 protein: ASSSNRNEKLF

V gene: TRBV7-2
J gene: TRBJ1-1
CDR3 protein: ASSFFGGLNTEAF

V gene: TRBV30
J gene: TRBJ1-2
CDR3 protein: AWSVVQGNGYT

V gene: TRBV7-2
J gene: TRBJ2-7
CDR3 protein: ASSTFRAPFEQY